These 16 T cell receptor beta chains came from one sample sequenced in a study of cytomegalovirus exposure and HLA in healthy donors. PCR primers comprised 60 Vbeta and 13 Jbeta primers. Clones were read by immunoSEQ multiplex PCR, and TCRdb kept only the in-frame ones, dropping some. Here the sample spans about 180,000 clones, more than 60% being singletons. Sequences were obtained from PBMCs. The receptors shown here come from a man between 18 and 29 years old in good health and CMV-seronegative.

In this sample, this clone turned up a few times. The CDR3 here is CASRLAASRNRLAVRGEQYF. CDR3 DNA: TGTGCAAGTCGCTTAGCGGCGTCCCGAAACAGACTAGCGGTCAGGGGCGAGCAGTACTTC. The chain joins TRBV12-2 to TRBJ2-7; the table assigns TRBD2, which was not confirmed against the DNA. TRBV12-2 is a documented pseudogene. This CDR3 has 20 residues.

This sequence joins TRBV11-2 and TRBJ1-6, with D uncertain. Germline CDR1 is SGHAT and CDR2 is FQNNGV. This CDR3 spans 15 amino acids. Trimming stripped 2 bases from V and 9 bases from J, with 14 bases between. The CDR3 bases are TGTGCCAGCAGCTTAAGGTTCGGCGGCAGTTCACCCCTCCACTTT. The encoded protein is CASSLRFGGSSPLHF.

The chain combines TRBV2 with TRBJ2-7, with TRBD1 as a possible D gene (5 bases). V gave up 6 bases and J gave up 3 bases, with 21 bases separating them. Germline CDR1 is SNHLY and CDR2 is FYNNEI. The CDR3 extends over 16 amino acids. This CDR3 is CASRRAEGVNDYEQYF. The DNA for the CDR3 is TGTGCCAGCAGGAGAGCCGAAGGGGTTAATGACTACGAGCAGTACTTC.

The CDR3 sequence is CASSPIENYEQYF. CDR3 sequence (DNA): TGTGCCAGCTCACCAATAGAAAACTACGAGCAGTACTTC. The chain joins TRBV18 to TRBJ2-7; D not resolved. The CDR3 runs 13 residues. Trimming stripped 2 bases from V and 3 bases from J, with 8 bases between. CDR1 KGHSH and CDR2 LQKENI come from the germline V gene.

CDR3 in DNA: TGTGCCAGCAGCCCGGACAGGGTACTGTTCTCGGAGCAGTTCTTC. It specifies CASSPDRVLFSEQFF. The chain carries TRBV7-2 and TRBJ2-1, with 8 bases matching TRBD1. There are 15 residues in the CDR3. V lost 5 bases, J lost 10 bases, and 13 bases stayed unmatched. Germline V lookup: CDR1 SGHTA, CDR2 FQGNSA.

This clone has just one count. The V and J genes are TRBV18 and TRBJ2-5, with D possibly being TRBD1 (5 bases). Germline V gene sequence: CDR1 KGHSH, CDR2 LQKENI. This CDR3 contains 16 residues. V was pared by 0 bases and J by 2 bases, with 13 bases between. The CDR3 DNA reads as TGTGCCAGCTCACCACCCAACACAGGATTACAAGAGACCCAGTACTTC. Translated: CASSPPNTGLQETQYF.

The DNA of the CDR3 is TGTGCCAGCAGGCCGGGACAGGGCCCGAGCTACACCTTC. Its protein is CASRPGQGPSYTF. The genes are TRBV6-5 and TRBJ1-2, with 9 bases identical to TRBD1. The CDR3 has 13 residues. Germline CDR1 reads MNHEY; CDR2 reads SVGAGI. Germline trimming cut 6 bases from V and 9 bases from J; bases unmatched to any gene: 8.

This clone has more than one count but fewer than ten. The CDR3 nucleotides read TGCGCCAGCAGCCAAGGCAGCGGGACTAGCCGAGCCTACGAGCAGTACTTC. This codes for CASSQGSGTSRAYEQYF. This chain joins TRBV4-3 and TRBJ2-7, with 9 bases that match TRBD2. Germline CDR1 and CDR2: LGHNA and YSLEER. The CDR3 runs to 17 residues. With 1 base clipped from V and 2 bases from J, the junction kept 9 bases outside the gene matches.

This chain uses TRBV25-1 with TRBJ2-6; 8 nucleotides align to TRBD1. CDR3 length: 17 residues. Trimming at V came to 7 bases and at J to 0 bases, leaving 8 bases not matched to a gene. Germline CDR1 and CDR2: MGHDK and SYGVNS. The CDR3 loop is CASTRTGSYSGANVLTF. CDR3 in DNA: TGTGCCAGCACTCGGACAGGGTCCTACTCTGGGGCCAACGTCCTGACTTTC.

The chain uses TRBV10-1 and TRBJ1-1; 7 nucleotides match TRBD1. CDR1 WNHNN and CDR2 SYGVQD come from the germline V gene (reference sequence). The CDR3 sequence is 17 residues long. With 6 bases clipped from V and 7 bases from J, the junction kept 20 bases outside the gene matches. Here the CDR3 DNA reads TGCGCCAGCAGGGGCGGAGGGGGCGAAGCGGAAAACGGTGAAGCTTTCTTT. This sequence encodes CASRGGGGEAENGEAFF.

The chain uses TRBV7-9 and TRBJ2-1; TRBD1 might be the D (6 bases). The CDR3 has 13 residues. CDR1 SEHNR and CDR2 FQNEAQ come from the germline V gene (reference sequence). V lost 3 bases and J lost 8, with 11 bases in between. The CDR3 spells CASSLPNRDEQFF. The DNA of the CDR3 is TGTGCCAGCAGCTTGCCTAACAGGGATGAGCAGTTCTTC.

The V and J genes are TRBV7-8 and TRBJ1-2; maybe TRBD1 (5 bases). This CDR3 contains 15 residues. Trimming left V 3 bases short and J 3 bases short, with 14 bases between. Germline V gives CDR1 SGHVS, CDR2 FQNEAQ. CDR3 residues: CASSLAQGVYYGYTF. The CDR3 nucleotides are TGTGCCAGCAGCTTGGCCCAGGGTGTCTACTATGGCTACACCTTC.

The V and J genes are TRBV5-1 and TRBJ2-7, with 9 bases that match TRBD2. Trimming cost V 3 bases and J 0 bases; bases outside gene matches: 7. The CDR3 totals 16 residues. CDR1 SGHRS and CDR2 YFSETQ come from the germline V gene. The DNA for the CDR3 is TGCGCCAGCAGCTATTATAGCGGGAGCTCCTCCTACGAGCAGTACTTC. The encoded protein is CASSYYSGSSSYEQYF. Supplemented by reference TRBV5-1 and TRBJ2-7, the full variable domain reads KAGVTQTPRYLIKTRGQQVTLSCSPISGHRSVSWYQQTPGQGLQFLFEYFSETQRNKGNFPGRFSGRQFSNSRSEMNVSTLELGDSALYLCASSYYSGSSSYEQYFGPGTRLTVT.

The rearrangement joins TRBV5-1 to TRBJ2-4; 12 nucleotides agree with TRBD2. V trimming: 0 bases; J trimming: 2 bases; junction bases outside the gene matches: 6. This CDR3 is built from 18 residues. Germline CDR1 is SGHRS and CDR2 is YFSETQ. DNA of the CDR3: TGCGCCAGCAGCTTGGGACTAGCGGGAGCTGCGTCCAAAAACATTCAGTACTTC. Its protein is CASSLGLAGAASKNIQYF.

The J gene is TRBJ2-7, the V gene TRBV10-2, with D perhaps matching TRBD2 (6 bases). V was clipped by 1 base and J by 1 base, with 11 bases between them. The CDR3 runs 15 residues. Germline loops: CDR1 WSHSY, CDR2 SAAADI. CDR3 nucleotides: TGCGCCAGCAGTGAGTGGGACGGGGGTTCCTACGAGCAGTACTTC. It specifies CASSEWDGGSYEQYF.

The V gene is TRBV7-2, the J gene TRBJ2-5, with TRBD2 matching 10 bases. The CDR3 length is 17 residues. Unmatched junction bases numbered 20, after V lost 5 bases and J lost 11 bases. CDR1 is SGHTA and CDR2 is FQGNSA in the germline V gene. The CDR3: CASSPGGGRLAGVEQYF. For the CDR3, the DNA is TGTGCCAGCAGCCCAGGCGGCGGCCGCCTAGCGGGGGTGGAGCAGTACTTC.